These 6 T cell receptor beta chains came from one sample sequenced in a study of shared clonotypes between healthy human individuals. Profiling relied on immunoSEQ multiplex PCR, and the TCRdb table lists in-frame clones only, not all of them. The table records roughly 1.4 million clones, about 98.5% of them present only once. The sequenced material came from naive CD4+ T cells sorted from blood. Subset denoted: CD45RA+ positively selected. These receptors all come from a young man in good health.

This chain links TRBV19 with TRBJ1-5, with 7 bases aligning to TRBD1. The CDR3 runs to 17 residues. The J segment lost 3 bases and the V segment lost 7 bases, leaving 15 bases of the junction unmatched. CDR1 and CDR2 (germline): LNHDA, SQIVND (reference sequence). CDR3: CASTTLGAGQLNQPQHF. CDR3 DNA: TGTGCCAGTACCACCTTGGGAGCGGGACAGCTCAATCAGCCCCAGCATTTT.

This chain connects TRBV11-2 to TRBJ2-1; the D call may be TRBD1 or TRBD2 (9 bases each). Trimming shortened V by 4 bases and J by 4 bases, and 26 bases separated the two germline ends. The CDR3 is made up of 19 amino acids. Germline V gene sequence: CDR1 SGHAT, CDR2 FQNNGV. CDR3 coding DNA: TGTGCCAGCAGCTCCTACAGGGGGCGAATTCTAGCGGGATACAATGAGCAGTTCTTC. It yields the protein CASSSYRGRILAGYNEQFF. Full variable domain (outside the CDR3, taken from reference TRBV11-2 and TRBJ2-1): EAGVAQSPRYKIIEKRQSVAFWCNPISGHATLYWYQQILGQGPKLLIQFQNNGVVDDSQLPKDRFSAERLKGVDSTLKIQPAKLEDSAVYLCASSSYRGRILAGYNEQFFGPGTRLTVL.

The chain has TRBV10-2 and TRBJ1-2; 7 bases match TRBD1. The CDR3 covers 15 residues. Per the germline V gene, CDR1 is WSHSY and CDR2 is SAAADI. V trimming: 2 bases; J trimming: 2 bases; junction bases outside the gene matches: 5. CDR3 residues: CASSEGRGPNYGYTF. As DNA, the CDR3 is TGCGCCAGCAGTGAGGGAAGGGGGCCAAACTATGGCTACACCTTC.

Written as DNA, the CDR3 is TGTGCCAGCAGGGGGGTATCCGGCTACACCTTC. Its protein is CASRGVSGYTF. The chain recombines TRBV6-4 with TRBJ1-2, with TRBD1 as a possible D gene (5 bases). Germline CDR1 and CDR2: MRHNA and SNTAGT. Trimming removed 6 bases from V and 8 bases from J, with 10 bases in between. This CDR3 is 11 amino acids long.

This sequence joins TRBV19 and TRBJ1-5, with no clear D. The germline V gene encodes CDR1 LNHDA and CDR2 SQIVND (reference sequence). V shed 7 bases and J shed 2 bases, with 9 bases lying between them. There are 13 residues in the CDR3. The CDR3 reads CASTAQGNQPQHF. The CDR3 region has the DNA TGTGCCAGTACCGCCCAGGGCAATCAGCCCCAGCATTTT.

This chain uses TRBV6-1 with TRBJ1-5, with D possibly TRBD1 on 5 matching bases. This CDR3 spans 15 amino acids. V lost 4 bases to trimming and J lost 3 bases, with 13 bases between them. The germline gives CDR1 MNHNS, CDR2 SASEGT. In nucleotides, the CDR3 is TGTGCCAGCAGTGGAGAAAGGGGTGCCAATCAGCCCCAGCATTTT. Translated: CASSGERGANQPQHF.